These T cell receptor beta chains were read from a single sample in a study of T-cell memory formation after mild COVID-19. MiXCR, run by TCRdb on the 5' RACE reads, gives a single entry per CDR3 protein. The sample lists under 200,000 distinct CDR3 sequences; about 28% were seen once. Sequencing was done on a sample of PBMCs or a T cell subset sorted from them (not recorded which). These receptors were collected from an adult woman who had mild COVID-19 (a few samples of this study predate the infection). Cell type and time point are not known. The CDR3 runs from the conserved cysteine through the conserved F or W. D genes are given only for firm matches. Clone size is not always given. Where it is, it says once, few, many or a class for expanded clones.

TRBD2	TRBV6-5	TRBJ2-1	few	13	TGTGCCAGCTGCCCGCTAGCGGGGGGCGAGTGGTTCTTC	CASCPLAGGEWFF
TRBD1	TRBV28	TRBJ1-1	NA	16	TGTGCCAGCAGTTCCGGACAGGCCATCGGGGGCACTGAAGCTTTCTTT	CASSSGQAIGGTEAFF
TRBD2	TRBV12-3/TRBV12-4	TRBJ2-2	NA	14	TGTGCCAGCAGGGCGGGACTAGGAGCCGGGGAGCTGTTTTTT	CASRAGLGAGELFF
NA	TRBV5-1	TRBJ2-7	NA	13	TGCGCCAGCCGACAGGATCTTCCCTACGAGCAGTACTTC	CASRQDLPYEQYF
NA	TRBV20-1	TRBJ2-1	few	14	TGCAGTGCTAGGCCTCCCAGGAGCAGCAATGAGCAGTTCTTC	CSARPPRSSNEQFF
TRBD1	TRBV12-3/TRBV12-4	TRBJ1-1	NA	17	TGTGCCAGCAGCCATACCGGGACAGGCAGCGGCTACACTGAAGCTTTCTTT	CASSHTGTGSGYTEAFF
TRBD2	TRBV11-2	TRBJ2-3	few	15	TGTGCCAGCAGCTTACTAGCGGGAGGCCCAGATACGCAGTATTTT	CASSLLAGGPDTQYF
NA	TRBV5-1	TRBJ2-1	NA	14	TGCGCCAGCAGCTTGGCATGGGCAGACAATGAGCAGTTCTTC	CASSLAWADNEQFF
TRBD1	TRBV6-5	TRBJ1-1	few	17	TGTGCCAGCAGTTACGGGACAGGGGGCGCATGGCTCACTGAAGCTTTCTTT	CASSYGTGGAWLTEAFF
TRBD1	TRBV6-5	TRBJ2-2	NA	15	TGTGCCAGCAGACGACCGGGACAGGGGATCGGGGAGCTGTTTTTT	CASRRPGQGIGELFF
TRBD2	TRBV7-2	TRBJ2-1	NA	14	TGTGCCAGCAGGCCGGGAGGGCCAGATAATGAGCAGTTCTTC	CASRPGGPDNEQFF
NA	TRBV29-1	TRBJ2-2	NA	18	TGCAGCGTTGGGTGGTCAGTTCTGTCTAATACGAACACCGGGGAGCTGTTTTTT	CSVGWSVLSNTNTGELFF
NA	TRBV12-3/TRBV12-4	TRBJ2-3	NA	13	TGTGCCAGCAGTTATCTGGGGACAGATACGCAGTATTTT	CASSYLGTDTQYF
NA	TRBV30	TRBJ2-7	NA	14	TGTGCCTGGAGCTCCGGGACTCCGTCCTACGAGCAGTACTTC	CAWSSGTPSYEQYF
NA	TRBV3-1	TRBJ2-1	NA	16	TGTGCCAGCAGACGCGGATCGGGATCGGCCTACAATGAGCAGTTCTTC	CASRRGSGSAYNEQFF
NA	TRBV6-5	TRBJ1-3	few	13	TGTGCCAGCGGTCAGAGCTCTGGAAACACCATATATTTT	CASGQSSGNTIYF
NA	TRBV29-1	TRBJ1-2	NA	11	TGCAGCGTCCAGGGAGACTATGGCTACACCTTC	CSVQGDYGYTF
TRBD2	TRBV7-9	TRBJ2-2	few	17	TGTGCCAGCAGCCGACTTACTAGCGGGCGAGGTACCGGGGAGCTGTTTTTT	CASSRLTSGRGTGELFF
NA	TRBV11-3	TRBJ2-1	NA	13	TGTGCCAGCAGGGGGACGAGTAACAATGAGCAGTTCTTC	CASRGTSNNEQFF
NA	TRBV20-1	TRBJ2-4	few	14	TGCAGTGCAAAAGGACAGTTAGCCAAAAACATTCAGTACTTC	CSAKGQLAKNIQYF
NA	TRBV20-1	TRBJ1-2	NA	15	TGCAGTGCTAGAGATTGGGCAGGGGTATACTATGGCTACACCTTC	CSARDWAGVYYGYTF
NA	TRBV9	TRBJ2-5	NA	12	TGTGCCAGCAGCGGGTCCGCGGAGACCCAGTACTTC	CASSGSAETQYF
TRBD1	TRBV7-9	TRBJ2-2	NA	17	TGTGCCAGCAGCTTATTTACAGGGGGCCCAAACACCGGGGAGCTGTTTTTT	CASSLFTGGPNTGELFF
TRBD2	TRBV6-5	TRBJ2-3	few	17	TGTGCCAGCAGTTACTCCGGACTAGCGGGAGCTAGGGGTACGCAGTATTTT	CASSYSGLAGARGTQYF
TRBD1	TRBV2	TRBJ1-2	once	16	TGTGCCAGCACCGAAGGGGGCAGGGGGCGGTTCTATGGCTACACCTTC	CASTEGGRGRFYGYTF
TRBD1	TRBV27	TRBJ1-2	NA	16	TGTGCCAGCAGTAAAGGGACAGGCGTGCCTAACTATGGCTACACCTTC	CASSKGTGVPNYGYTF
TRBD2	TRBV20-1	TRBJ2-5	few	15	TGCAGTGCTATTACTAGCGGGGGGTATCAAGAGACCCAGTACTTC	CSAITSGGYQETQYF
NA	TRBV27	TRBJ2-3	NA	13	TGTGCCAGCAGCCCGTGGGCCTCAGATACGCAGTATTTT	CASSPWASDTQYF
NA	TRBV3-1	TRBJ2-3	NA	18	TGTGCCAGCAGCCAAGATGCGGACTCTTTTTTACCCACAGATACGCAGTATTTT	CASSQDADSFLPTDTQYF
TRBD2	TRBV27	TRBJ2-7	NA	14	TGTGCCACCGCGGGACTAGCCCAGACCTACGAGCAGTACTTC	CATAGLAQTYEQYF
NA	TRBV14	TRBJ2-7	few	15	TGTGCCAGCAGCCGGAGGGCGGAGGGCTCCTACGAGCAGTACTTC	CASSRRAEGSYEQYF
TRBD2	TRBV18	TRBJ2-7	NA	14	TGTGCCAGCTCACCTAGCGGGAGTCCCTACGAGCAGTACTTC	CASSPSGSPYEQYF
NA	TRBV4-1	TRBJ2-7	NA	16	TGCGCCAGCAGCCAAGAAGCGGTGGCCTACTCCTACGAGCAGTACTTC	CASSQEAVAYSYEQYF
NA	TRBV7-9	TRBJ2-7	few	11	TGTGCCAGCAGCTTAGAGGACGAGCAGTACTTC	CASSLEDEQYF
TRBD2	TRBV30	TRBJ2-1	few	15	TGTGCCTGGAGTGTGGGGGGGGTAACCTACAATGAGCAGTTCTTC	CAWSVGGVTYNEQFF
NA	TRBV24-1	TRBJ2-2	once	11	TGTGCCACCAAGGGGGCCGGGGAGCTGTTTTTT	CATKGAGELFF
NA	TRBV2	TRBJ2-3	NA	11	TGTGCCAGCAGTGGTCGACGGGCGCAGTATTTT	CASSGRRAQYF
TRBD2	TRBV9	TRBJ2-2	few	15	TGTGCCAGCAGCGTCGGGCCCGGGACTACGGAGAAGCTGTTTTTT	CASSVGPGTTEKLFF
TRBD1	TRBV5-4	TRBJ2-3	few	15	TGTGCCAGCAGCCCCCCGACAGGGGGCACAGATACGCAGTATTTT	CASSPPTGGTDTQYF
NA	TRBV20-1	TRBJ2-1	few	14	TGCAGTGCTAGTTGGGGCATGGGGGATCAGTGGCAGTTCTTC	CSASWGMGDQWQFF
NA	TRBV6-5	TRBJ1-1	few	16	TGTGCCAGCAGTTACACGCCCGGGACGCTGAACACTGAAGCTTTCTTT	CASSYTPGTLNTEAFF
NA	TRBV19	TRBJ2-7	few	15	TGTGCCAGTAGTATATCAGGAGAGACGGCCTACGCGCAGTACTTC	CASSISGETAYAQYF
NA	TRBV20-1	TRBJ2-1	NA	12	TGCAGTGCCCCCCCTGACCACAATGAGCAGTTCTTC	CSAPPDHNEQFF
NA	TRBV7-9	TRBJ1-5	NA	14	TGTGCCAGCAGCTCAACAGTGGCCGGTCAGCCCCAGCATTTT	CASSSTVAGQPQHF
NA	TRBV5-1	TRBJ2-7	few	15	TGCGCCAGCAGCCACCGGCAGGCTACCATCTACGAGCAGTACTTC	CASSHRQATIYEQYF